What follows is one TCR beta chain and its context. The antigen is undetermined. A read error is possible here, since a much larger clone lies one base away. This CDR3 is built from 14 residues. The source of the sample is a study of T cells in Graves' hyperthyroidism and ophthalmopathy. RNA transcripts yielded amplified TCR beta CDR3 regions. First-round RT-PCR with HTBI primers amplified the TCR CDR3 region. MiXCR, applied by TCRdb to the multiplex PCR reads, yields one record per CDR3 protein. The sample consists of around 350,000 distinct CDR3 sequences, roughly 13% of them appearing once. Graves' hyperthyroidism is called stable when ophthalmopathy does not progress within 18 months. The study's findings and limits: Within blood appeared most thyroid clonotypes that had expanded above 0.001.

Sequencing was done on a sample of blood. This TCR was sampled from a woman under 30 with Graves' hyperthyroidism. This chain connects TRBV12-3 or TRBV12-4 to TRBJ2-5; 8 bases are shared with TRBD2. The CDR3 nucleotides are TGTGCCAACAGTGACGATACTAGCGGAGAGACCCAGTACTTC. This gives the protein CANSDDTSGETQYF.